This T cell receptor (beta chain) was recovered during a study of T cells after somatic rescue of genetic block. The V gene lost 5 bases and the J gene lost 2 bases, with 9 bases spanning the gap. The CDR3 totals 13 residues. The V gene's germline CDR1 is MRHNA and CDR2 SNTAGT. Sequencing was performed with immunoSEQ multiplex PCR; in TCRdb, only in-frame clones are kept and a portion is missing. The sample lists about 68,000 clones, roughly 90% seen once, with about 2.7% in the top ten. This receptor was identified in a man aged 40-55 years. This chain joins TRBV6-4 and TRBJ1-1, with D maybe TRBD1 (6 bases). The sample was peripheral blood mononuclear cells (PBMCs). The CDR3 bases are TGTGCCAGCAGTCCCGGGACAAACACTGAAGCTTTCTTT. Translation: CASSPGTNTEAFF.